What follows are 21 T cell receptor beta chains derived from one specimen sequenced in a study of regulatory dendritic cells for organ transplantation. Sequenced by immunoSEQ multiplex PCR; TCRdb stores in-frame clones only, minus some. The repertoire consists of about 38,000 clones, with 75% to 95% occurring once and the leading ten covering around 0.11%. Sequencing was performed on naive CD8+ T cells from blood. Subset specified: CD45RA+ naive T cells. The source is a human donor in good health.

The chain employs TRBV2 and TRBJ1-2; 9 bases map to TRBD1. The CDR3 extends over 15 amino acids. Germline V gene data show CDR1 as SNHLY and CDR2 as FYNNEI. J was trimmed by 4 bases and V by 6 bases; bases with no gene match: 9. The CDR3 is CASRHRTGVSYGYTF. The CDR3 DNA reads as TGTGCCAGCAGACACAGGACAGGGGTTAGCTATGGCTACACCTTC.

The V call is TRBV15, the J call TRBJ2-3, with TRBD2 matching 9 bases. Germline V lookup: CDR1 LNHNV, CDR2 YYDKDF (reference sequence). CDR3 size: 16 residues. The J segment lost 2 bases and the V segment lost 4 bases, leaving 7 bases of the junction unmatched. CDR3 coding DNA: TGTGCCACCAGCATCAGAACTAGCGGGCCCACAGATACGCAGTATTTT. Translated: CATSIRTSGPTDTQYF.

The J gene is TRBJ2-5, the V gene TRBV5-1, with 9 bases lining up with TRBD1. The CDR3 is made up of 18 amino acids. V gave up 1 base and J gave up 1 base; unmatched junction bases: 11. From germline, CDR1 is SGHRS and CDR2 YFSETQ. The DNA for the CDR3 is TGCGCCAGCAGCTTGTCCGGGACAGGGAACCCCCTCCAAGAGACCCAGTACTTC. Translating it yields CASSLSGTGNPLQETQYF. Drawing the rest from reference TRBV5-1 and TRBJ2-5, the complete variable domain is KAGVTQTPRYLIKTRGQQVTLSCSPISGHRSVSWYQQTPGQGLQFLFEYFSETQRNKGNFPGRFSGRQFSNSRSEMNVSTLELGDSALYLCASSLSGTGNPLQETQYFGPGTRLLVL.

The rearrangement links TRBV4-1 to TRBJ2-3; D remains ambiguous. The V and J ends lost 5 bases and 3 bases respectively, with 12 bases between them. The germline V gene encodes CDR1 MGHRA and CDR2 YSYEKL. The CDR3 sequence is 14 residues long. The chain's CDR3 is CASSGLQRTDTQYF. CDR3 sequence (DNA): TGCGCCAGCAGCGGATTGCAAAGGACAGATACGCAGTATTTT.

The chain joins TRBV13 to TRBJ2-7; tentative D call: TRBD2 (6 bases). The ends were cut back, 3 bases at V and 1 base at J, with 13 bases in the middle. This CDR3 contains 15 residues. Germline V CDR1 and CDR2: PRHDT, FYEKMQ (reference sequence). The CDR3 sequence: CASSFGRGSSYEQYF. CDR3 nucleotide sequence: TGTGCCAGCAGCTTCGGGCGGGGCTCGTCCTACGAGCAGTACTTC. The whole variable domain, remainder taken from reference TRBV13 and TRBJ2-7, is AAGVIQSPRHLIKEKRETATLKCYPIPRHDTVYWYQQGPGQDPQFLISFYEKMQSDKGSIPDRFSAQQFSDYHSELNMSSLELGDSALYFCASSFGRGSSYEQYFGPGTRLTVT.

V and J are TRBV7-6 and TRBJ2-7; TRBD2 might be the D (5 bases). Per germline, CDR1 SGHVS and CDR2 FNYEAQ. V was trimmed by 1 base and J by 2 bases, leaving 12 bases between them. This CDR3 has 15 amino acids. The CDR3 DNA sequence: TGTGCCAGCAGCTTAGAGCGGACTTCCACCTACGAGCAGTACTTC. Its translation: CASSLERTSTYEQYF.

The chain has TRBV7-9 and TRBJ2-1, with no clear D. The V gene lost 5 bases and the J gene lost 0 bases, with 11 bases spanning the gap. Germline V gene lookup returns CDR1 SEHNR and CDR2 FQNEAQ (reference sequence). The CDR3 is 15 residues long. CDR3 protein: CASSPKRSSYNEQFF. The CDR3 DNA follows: TGTGCCAGCAGCCCTAAACGGAGCTCCTACAATGAGCAGTTCTTC.

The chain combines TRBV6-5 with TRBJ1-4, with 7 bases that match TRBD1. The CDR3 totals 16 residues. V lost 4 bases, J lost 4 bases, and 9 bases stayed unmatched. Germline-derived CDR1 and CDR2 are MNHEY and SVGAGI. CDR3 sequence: CASSLHTGAGNEKLFF. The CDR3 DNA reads TGTGCCAGCAGTTTGCACACAGGGGCGGGTAATGAAAAACTGTTTTTT.

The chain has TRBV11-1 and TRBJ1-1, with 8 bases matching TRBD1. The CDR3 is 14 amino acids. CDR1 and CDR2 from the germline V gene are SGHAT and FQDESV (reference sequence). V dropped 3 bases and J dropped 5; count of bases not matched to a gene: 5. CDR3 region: CASSFTGGRTEAFF. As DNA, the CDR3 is TGTGCCAGCAGCTTTACAGGGGGTCGAACTGAAGCTTTCTTT.

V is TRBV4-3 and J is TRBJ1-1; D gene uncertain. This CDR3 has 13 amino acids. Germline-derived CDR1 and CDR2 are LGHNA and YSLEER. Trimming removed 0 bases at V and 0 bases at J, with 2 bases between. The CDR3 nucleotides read TGCGCCAGCAGCCAAGAACTGAACACTGAAGCTTTCTTT. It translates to CASSQELNTEAFF.

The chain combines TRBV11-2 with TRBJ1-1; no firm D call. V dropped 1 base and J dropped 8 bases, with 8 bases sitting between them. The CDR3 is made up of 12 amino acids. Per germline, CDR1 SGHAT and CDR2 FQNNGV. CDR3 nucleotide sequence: TGTGCCAGCAGCTTAGCGGCGGTCGAAGCTTTCTTT. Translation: CASSLAAVEAFF.

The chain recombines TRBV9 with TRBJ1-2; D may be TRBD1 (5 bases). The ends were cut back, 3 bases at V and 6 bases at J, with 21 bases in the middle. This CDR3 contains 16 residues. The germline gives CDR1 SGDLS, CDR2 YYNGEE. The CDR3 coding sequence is TGTGCCAGCAGCGGTATTAAGGGACCGATTTACGATGGCTACACCTTC. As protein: CASSGIKGPIYDGYTF.

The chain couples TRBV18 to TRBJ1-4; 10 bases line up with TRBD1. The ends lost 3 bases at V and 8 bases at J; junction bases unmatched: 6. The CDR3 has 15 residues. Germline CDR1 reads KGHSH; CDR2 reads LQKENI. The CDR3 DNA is TGTGCCAGCTCACCGGGGGACAGGGGTCTCGAAAAACTGTTTTTT. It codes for CASSPGDRGLEKLFF.

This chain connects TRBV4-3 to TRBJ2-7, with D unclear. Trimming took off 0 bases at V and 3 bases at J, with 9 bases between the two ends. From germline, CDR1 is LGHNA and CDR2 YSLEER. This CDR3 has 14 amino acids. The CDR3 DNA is TGCGCCAGCAGCCAAGATCTTGGCTACTACGAGCAGTACTTC. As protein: CASSQDLGYYEQYF.

CDR3 sequence: CAITPSGGGVNEQFF. The CDR3 DNA is TGTGCCATCACCCCTAGCGGGGGGGGTGTCAATGAGCAGTTCTTC. The chain has TRBV10-3 and TRBJ2-1, with TRBD2 matching over 12 bases. The ends lost 7 bases at V and 6 bases at J; junction bases unmatched: 7. CDR1 ENHRY and CDR2 SYGVKD come from the germline V gene. CDR3 length equals 15 residues.

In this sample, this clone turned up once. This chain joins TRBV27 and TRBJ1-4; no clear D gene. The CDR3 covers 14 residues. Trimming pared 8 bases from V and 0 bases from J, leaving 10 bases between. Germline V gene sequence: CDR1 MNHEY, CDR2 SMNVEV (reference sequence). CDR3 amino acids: CASGRFATNEKLFF. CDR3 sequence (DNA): TGTGCCAGCGGGCGTTTTGCAACTAATGAAAAACTGTTTTTT.

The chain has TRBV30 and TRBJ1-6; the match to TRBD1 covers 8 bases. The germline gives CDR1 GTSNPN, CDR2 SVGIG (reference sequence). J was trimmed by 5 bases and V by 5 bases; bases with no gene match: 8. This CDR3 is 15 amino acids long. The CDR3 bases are TGTGCCTGGGGGACAGGTTCTCTTGATAATTCACCCCTCCACTTT. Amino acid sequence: CAWGTGSLDNSPLHF.

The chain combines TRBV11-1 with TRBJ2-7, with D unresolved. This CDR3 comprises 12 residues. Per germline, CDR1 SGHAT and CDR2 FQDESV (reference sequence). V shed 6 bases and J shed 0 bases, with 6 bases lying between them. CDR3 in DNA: TGTGCCAGCAGTTATTACTCCTACGAGCAGTACTTC. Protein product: CASSYYSYEQYF.

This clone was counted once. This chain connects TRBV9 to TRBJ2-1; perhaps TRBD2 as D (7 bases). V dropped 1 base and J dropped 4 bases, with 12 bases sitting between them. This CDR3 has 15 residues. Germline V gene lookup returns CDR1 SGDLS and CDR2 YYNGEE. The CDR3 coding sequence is TGTGCCAGCAGCGTAACGGGGGGCTATTACAATGAGCAGTTCTTC. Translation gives CASSVTGGYYNEQFF.

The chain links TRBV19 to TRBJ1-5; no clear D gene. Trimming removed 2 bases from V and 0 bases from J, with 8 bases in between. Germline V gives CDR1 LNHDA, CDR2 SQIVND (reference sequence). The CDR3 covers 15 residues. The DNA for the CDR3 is TGTGCCAGTAGTATATCCCCGTATAGCAATCAGCCCCAGCATTTT. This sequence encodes CASSISPYSNQPQHF.

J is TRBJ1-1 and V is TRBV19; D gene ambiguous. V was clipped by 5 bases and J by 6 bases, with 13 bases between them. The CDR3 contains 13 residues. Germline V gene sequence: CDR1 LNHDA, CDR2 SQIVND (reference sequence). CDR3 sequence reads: CASSSQHGPEAFF. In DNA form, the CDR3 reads TGTGCCAGTAGTTCCCAACACGGACCTGAAGCTTTCTTT. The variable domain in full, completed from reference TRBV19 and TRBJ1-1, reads DGGITQSPKYLFRKEGQNVTLSCEQNLNHDAMYWYRQDPGQGLRLIYYSQIVNDFQKGDIAEGYSVSREKKESFPLTVTSAQKNPTAFYLCASSSQHGPEAFFGQGTRLTVV.